The T cell receptor (beta chain) described here comes from a study of T cell clusters in autoimmune cytopenias. The CDR3 is made up of 16 amino acids. Germline CDR1 DFQATT, CDR2 SNEGSKA (reference sequence). Multiplex touch-down PCR amplified TRB using TRB-A and TRB-B pools in one tube. After re-calling the multiplex PCR reads, TCRdb lists one entry per CDR3 protein, DNA absent. The table for this sample gives several thousand distinct CDR3 sequences. TRB amplification used roughly 250 ng of peripheral blood genomic DNA. The same specimen was also included in a second study, on T cell repertoires in aging, cancer and after chemotherapy. That report notes: Six age groups, ranging from 30 or younger to 70 or older, included the donors. Loss of evenness, beyond lost richness, contributed to age-related TCR diversity decline in cancer patients. These repertoire data do not allow conclusions about immunological memory after chemotherapy.

The sequencing sample was made of peripheral blood. The genes are TRBV20-1 and TRBJ1-2; the TCRdb D gene call, TRBD1, has no DNA to confirm it. This receptor was obtained from a human donor with an autoimmune cytopenia or autoimmune hepatitis (not recorded which). The CDR3 region is CSARDRARGKGYGYTF.